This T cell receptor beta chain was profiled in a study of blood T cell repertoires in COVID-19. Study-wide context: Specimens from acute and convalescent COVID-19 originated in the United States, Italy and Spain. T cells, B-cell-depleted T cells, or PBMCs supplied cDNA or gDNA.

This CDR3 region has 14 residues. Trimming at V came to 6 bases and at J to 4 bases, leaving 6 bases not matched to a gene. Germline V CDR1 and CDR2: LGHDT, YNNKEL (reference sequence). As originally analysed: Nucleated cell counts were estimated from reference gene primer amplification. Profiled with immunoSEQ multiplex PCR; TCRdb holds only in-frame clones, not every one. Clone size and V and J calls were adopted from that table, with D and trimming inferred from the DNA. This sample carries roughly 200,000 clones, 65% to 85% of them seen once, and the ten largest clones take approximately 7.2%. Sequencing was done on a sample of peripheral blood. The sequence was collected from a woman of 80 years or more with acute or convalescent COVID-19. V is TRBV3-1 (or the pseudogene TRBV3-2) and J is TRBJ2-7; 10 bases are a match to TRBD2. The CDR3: CASRSSGGRYEQYF. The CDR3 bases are TGTGCCAGCAGGTCTAGCGGGGGAAGATACGAGCAGTACTTC.